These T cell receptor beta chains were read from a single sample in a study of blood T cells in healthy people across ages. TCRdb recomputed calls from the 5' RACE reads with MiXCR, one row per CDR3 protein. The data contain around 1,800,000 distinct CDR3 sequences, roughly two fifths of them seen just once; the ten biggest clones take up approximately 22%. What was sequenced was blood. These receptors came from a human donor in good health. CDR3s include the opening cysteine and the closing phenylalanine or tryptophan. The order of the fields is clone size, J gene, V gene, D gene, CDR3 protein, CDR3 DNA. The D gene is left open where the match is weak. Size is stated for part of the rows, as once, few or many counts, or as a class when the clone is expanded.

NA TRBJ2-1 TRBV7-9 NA CASSLVRANYNEQFF TGTGCCAGCAGCTTAGTCCGGGCTAACTACAATGAGCAGTTCTTC
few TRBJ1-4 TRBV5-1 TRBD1 CASGPEGQTNEKLFF TGCGCCAGCGGGCCCGAGGGACAGACGAATGAAAAACTGTTTTTT
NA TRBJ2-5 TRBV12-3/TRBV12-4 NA CASSITALGETQYF TGTGCCAGCAGCATCACTGCGCTGGGGGAGACCCAGTACTTC
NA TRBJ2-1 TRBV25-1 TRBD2 CASSALAGTSEIEQFF TGTGCCAGCAGTGCTTTAGCCGGGACTAGCGAAATTGAGCAGTTCTTC
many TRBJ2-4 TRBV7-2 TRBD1 CASSLRTGLAKNIQYF TGTGCCAGCAGCTTGAGGACAGGACTAGCCAAAAACATTCAGTACTTC
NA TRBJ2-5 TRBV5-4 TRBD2 CASSLGAGGPGTQYF TGTGCCAGCAGCTTGGGCGCGGGGGGGCCGGGGACCCAGTACTTC
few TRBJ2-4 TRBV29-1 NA CSVSPVGLAKNIQYF TGCAGCGTTTCTCCCGTTGGACTAGCCAAAAACATTCAGTACTTC
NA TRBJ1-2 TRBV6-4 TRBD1 CASSNNPGTENRYGYTF TGTGCCAGCAGTAATAACCCCGGGACAGAAAACCGCTATGGCTACACCTTC
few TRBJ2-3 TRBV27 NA CASTGTDGGAQYF TGTGCCAGCACCGGGACAGATGGAGGGGCGCAGTATTTT
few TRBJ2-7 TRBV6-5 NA CASSYSGGIGSYEQYF TGTGCCAGCAGTTACTCAGGCGGGATCGGCTCCTACGAGCAGTACTTC
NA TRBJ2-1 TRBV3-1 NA CASSPVLEYQETQFF TGTGCCAGCAGCCCCGTTCTAGAGTACCAAGAGACCCAGTTCTTC
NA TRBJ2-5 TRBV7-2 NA CTSSLKGYRYF TGTACCAGCAGCTTGAAAGGTTACAGGTACTTC
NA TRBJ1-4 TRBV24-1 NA CAASDARGSPEKLFF TGTGCCGCCAGTGATGCGAGGGGTTCGCCTGAAAAACTGTTTTTT
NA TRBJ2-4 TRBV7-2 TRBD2 CASSFREGRGTIQYF TGTGCCAGCAGCTTTAGGGAGGGACGGGGAACCATTCAGTACTTC
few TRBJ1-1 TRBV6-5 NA CASSYKGRAAFF TGTGCCAGCAGTTACAAGGGCCGGGCAGCTTTCTTT
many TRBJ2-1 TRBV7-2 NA CASSLAAGGEQFF TGTGCCAGCAGCTTAGCGGCCGGCGGAGAGCAGTTCTTC
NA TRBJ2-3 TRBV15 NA CATKLVRQYTDTQYF TGTGCCACCAAGCTAGTGAGGCAGTACACAGATACGCAGTATTTT
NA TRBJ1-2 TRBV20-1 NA CSARDQDAGSFGYTF TGCAGTGCTAGAGATCAGGACGCGGGTTCTTTTGGCTACACCTTC
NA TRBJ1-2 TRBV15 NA CATSRDPSPRGYGYTF TGTGCCACCAGCAGAGATCCGTCCCCCAGGGGCTATGGCTACACCTTC
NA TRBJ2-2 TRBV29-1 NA CSVIYRTGELFF TGCAGCGTGATTTACAGGACCGGGGAGCTGTTTTTT
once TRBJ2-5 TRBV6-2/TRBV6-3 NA CASSPSLLGTQYF TGTGCCAGCAGCCCATCTTTGTTGGGGACCCAGTACTTC
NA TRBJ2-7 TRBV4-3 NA CASSQGYRDANYEQYF TGCGCCAGCAGCCAAGGCTATAGGGACGCGAACTACGAGCAGTACTTC
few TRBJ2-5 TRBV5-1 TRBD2 CASSTPPGLAGGLGETQYF TGCGCCAGCAGCACCCCTCCGGGACTAGCGGGGGGGCTTGGGGAGACCCAGTACTTC
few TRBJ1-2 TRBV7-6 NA CASSLGPQDQGPPNYGYTF TGTGCCAGCAGCTTAGGTCCCCAGGATCAGGGGCCCCCTAACTATGGCTACACCTTC
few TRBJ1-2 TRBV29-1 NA CSAEWGGSYGYTF TGCAGCGCCGAGTGGGGGGGAAGCTATGGCTACACCTTC
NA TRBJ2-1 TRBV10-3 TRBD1 CAISESRDRAVHEQFF TGTGCCATCAGTGAGTCTCGGGACAGGGCGGTTCACGAGCAGTTCTTC
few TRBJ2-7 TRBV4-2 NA CASSQIDSWNEQYF TGTGCCAGCAGCCAAATTGATAGTTGGAACGAGCAGTACTTC
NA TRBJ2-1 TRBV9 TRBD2 CASSEVGLGRVNNEQFF TGTGCCAGCAGCGAGGTCGGCCTGGGGAGGGTAAACAATGAGCAGTTCTTC
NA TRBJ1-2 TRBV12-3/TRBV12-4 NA CASSSRRRNDYGYTF TGTGCCAGCAGTTCCCGCCGGAGGAATGACTATGGCTACACCTTC
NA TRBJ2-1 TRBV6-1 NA CASSHLELDGMYYNEQFF TGTGCCAGCAGCCACCTTGAGCTAGACGGAATGTATTACAATGAGCAGTTCTTC
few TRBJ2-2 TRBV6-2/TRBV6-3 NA CASSSQRNTGELFF TGTGCCAGCAGCTCGCAGAGAAACACCGGGGAGCTGTTTTTT
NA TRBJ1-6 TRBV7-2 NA CASSLGQAGNSPLHF TGTGCCAGCAGCTTAGGTCAGGCGGGGAATTCACCCCTCCACTTT